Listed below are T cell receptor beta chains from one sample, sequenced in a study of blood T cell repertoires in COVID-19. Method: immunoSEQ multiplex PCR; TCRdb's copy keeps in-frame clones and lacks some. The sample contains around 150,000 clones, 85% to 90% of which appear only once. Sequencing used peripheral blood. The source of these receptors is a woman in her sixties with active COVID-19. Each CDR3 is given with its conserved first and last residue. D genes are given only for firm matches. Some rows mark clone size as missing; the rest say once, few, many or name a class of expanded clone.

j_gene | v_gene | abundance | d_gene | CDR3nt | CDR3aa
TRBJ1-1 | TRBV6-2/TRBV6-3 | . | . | TGTGCCAGCAGTTACTCCGGGGGGCCCCGTAACACTGAAGCTTTCTTT | CASSYSGGPRNTEAFF
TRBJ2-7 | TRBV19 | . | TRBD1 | TGTGCCAGTAGCCTACGCCCGGGACAGAGACGAACCTACGAGCAGTACTTC | CASSLRPGQRRTYEQYF
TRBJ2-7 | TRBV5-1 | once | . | TGCGCCAGCAGCTTGGGGTCGGTGAGCTCCTACGAGCAGTACTTC | CASSLGSVSSYEQYF
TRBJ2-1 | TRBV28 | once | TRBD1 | TGTGCCAGCAGTTTCGCCGGGACAGGGATCAATGAGCAGTTCTTC | CASSFAGTGINEQFF
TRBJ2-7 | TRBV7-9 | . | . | TGTGCCAGCAGCAAGACAACCTTGGAGCAGTACTTC | CASSKTTLEQYF
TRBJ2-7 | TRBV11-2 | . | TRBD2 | TGTGCCAGCAGCCTAAGAGAAGGACTAGCGGTCTACGAGCAGTACTTC | CASSLREGLAVYEQYF
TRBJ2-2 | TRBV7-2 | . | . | TGTGCCAGCAGAATTAGCGGTGCGCACTTGAACACCGGGGAGCTGTTTTTT | CASRISGAHLNTGELFF
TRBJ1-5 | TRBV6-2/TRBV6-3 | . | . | TGTGCCAGCAGCCAAGACATTCAGCCCCAGCATTTT | CASSQDIQPQHF
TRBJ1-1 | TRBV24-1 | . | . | TGTGCCACCAGTGATTTGTTTGGGGCGAGGATGAACACTGAAGCTTTCTTT | CATSDLFGARMNTEAFF
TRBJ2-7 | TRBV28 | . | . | TGTGCCAGCAGTTCGGTAGCAGAGGTGAATGAGCAGTACTTC | CASSSVAEVNEQYF
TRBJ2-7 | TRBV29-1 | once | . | TGCAGCGTTGAAGGGGGCGGTAGCTCCTACGAGCAGTACTTC | CSVEGGGSSYEQYF
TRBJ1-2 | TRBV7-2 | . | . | TGTGCCAGCAGCTTAGAACGGGGGGCCCTCTATGGCTACACCTTC | CASSLERGALYGYTF
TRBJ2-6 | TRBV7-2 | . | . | TGTGCCAGCACCCCTCGGGGGGCGCGGAGCTCTGGGGCCAACGTCCTGACTTTC | CASTPRGARSSGANVLTF
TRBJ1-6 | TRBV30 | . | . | TGTGCCTGGAGTGTCCCACGAGATAGCTCCTATAATTCACCCCTCCACTTT | CAWSVPRDSSYNSPLHF
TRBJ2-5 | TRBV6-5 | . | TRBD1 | TGTGCCAGCAGTTGGGACAGGGGGGTCCGGACCCAGTACTTC | CASSWDRGVRTQYF
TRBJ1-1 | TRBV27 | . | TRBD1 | TGTGCCAGCAGTCCAGGGACAGAGACTGAAGCTTTCTTT | CASSPGTETEAFF
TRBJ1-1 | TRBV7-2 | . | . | TGTGCCAGCAGTCTTACCATATCGGTGAACACTGAAGCTTTCTTT | CASSLTISVNTEAFF
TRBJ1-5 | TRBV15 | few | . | TGTGCCACCAGCAGAGAGGGGCATCAGCCCCAGCATTTT | CATSREGHQPQHF
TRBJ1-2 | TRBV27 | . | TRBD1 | TGTGCCAGCAGTTTCGGGGACAGGCTTAACTATGGCTACACCTTC | CASSFGDRLNYGYTF
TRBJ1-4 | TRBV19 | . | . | TGTGCCAGTAGTACGAACAGGGACCCTAATGAAAAACTGTTTTTT | CASSTNRDPNEKLFF
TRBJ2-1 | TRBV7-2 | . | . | TGTGCCAGCAGCGATTCTTGGAGGTACAATGAGCAGTTCTTC | CASSDSWRYNEQFF
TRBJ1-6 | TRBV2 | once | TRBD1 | TGTGCCAGCAGAGATTCAGGGGGCAGGTCACCCCTCCACTTT | CASRDSGGRSPLHF
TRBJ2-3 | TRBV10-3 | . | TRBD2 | TGTGCCATCAGTGTGGGGGGACTAGATCCAGATACGCAGTATTTT | CAISVGGLDPDTQYF
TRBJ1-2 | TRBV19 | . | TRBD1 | TGTGCCAGTAGCCTCCGGACAGGGCAGCGGTATGGCTACACCTTC | CASSLRTGQRYGYTF
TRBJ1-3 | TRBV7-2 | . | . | TGTGCCAGCAGCCCGGAGAGACCGTTCCGCTCTGGAAACACCATATATTTT | CASSPERPFRSGNTIYF
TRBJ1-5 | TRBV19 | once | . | TGTGCCCCAAGGCGAGGGGGGGATAATAGCAATCAGCCCCAGCATTTT | CAPRRGGDNSNQPQHF
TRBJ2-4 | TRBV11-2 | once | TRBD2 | TGTGCCAGCAGCTTCCCAGCGGGAGGGAAGACGGGGTGGAACATTCAGTACTTC | CASSFPAGGKTGWNIQYF
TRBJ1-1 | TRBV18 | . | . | TGTGCCAGCTCACCCCGAGGAACCACGATGAACACTGAAGCTTTCTTT | CASSPRGTTMNTEAFF
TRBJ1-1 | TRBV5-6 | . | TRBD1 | TGTGCCAGCAGCTTGGTCCCCCAGGGGGTGAACACTGAAGCTTTCTTT | CASSLVPQGVNTEAFF
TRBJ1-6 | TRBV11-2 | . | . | TGTGCCAGCAGCTTAGTTAGGGAGACTTCACCCCTCCACTTT | CASSLVRETSPLHF
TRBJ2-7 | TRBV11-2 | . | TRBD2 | TGTGCCAGCAGCCGCAGACTAGCCGAATCTTACGAGCAGTACTTC | CASSRRLAESYEQYF
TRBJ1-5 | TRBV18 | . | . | TGTGCCAGCTCACCGACCCAGGGGAGTTATAGCAATCAGCCCCAGCATTTT | CASSPTQGSYSNQPQHF
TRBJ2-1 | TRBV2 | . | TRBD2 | TGTGCCAGCAGGGAACCTGGACTAGCGGGGGGCAATGAGCAGTTCTTC | CASREPGLAGGNEQFF
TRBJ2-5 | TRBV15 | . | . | TGTGCCACCAGCCCGGGTCTGGAGACCCAGTACTTC | CATSPGLETQYF
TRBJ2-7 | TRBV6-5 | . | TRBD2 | TGTGCCAGCAACCGACTAGCGGGAGGGCCCGAGCAGTACTTC | CASNRLAGGPEQYF
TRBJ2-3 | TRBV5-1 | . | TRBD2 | TGCGCCAGCAGCCTGGAAGCGGGGGATACGCAGTATTTT | CASSLEAGDTQYF
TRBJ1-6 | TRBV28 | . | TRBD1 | TGTGCCAGCAGTTTGCCCCCCGGGACAGGGCTGGCTAATTCACCCCTCCACTTT | CASSLPPGTGLANSPLHF
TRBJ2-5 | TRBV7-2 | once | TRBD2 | TGTGCCAGCAGCTTAGAGGACCCCCGGGGGGCCCAGTACTTC | CASSLEDPRGAQYF
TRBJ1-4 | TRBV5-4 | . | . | TGTGCCAGCAGCGTGACAGGTTCAACTAATGAAAAACTGTTTTTT | CASSVTGSTNEKLFF
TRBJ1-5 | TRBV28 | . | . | TGTGCCAGCAGTTTATCGGGGGGGAGGTTTCAGCCCCAGCATTTT | CASSLSGGRFQPQHF
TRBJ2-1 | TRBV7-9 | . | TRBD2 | TGTGCCAGCAGCTTAGTGGGCGGGAGGAGCTACAATGAGCAGTTCTTC | CASSLVGGRSYNEQFF
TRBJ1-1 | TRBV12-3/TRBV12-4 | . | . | TGTGCCAGCAGGAAATCGAGGGATGAAGCTTTCTTT | CASRKSRDEAFF
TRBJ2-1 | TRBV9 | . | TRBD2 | TGTGCCAGCAACTCGGGGGGGACTAGACTGGATGAGCAGTTCTTC | CASNSGGTRLDEQFF
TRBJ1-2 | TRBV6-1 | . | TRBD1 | TGTGCCAGCAGTGAAAGGACAGGAAACTATGGCTACACCTTC | CASSERTGNYGYTF
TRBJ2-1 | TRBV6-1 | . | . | TGTGCCAGCAGTGACTTTGCAGGGGTCAACTCCTACAATGAGCAGTTCTTC | CASSDFAGVNSYNEQFF
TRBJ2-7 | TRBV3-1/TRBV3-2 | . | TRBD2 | TGTGCCAGCAGCCCGTACCCGACTAGCGGGACGCGGGCTATCGAGCAGTACTTC | CASSPYPTSGTRAIEQYF
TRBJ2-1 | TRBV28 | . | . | TGTGCCAGCAGTTTAGTCGTCTTCCGCAGGGAGCAGTTCTTC | CASSLVVFRREQFF
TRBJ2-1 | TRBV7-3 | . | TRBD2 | TGTGCCAGCAGCTTAGGTGGACCGGGGGGCTACAATGAGCAGTTCTTC | CASSLGGPGGYNEQFF
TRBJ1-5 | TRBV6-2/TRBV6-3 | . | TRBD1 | TGTGCCAGCAGTTACTCGAGACAGGGAAGGCAGCCCCAGCATTTT | CASSYSRQGRQPQHF
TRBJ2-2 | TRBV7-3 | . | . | TGTGCCAGCAGCTCACAGGGAATGGCCGGGGAGCTGTTTTTT | CASSSQGMAGELFF
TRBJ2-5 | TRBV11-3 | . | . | TGTGCCAGCAGCTTATACGGAGAGACCCAGTACTTC | CASSLYGETQYF
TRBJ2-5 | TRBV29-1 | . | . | TGCAGCGTTGAGTCGCCCCCAAGGGGCCGCACGTACTTC | CSVESPPRGRTYF
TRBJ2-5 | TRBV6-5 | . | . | TGTGCCAGCAGATTAGCTCTAGCGCGGGAGACCCAGTACTTC | CASRLALARETQYF
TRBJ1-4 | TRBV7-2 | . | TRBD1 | TGTGCCAGCAGCTTGATCGGGACAGGGAAAAATGAAAAACTGTTTTTT | CASSLIGTGKNEKLFF